This T cell receptor beta chain stems from a study of CD8+ T cells in alopecia areata (dated by TCRdb to 2017 to 2018). About the study as a whole: Treated patients were enrolled in an open-label pilot trial of oral tofacitinib, 5 to 10 mg twice daily, for moderate-to-severe alopecia areata. Patients on tofacitinib were biopsied at baseline and after 4 and 24 weeks of treatment, and several of the patients also had a later scalp biopsy. Scalp tissue and sorted CD4+ and CD8+ peripheral blood T cells from patchy and totalis/universalis alopecia areata patients and from healthy controls were covered by human TCRbeta sequencing. In both human patients and the C3H/HeJ mouse model, the study applied high-throughput TCRbeta sequencing to look at T cell clonal expansion in alopecia areata. immunoSEQ multiplex PCR using 35 Vbeta forward primers and 13 Jbeta reverse primers was used to amplify TCRbeta CDR3 regions. Tofacitinib was given for 6 to 18 months, followed by 6 months of follow-up off drug to assess delayed response and recurrence. RNA was extracted with the PAXgene miRNA kit for fixed scalp, the miRNeasy kit for PBMCs, and the RNeasy kit for mouse skin. Clonality in the scalp was compared among normal scalp (n=4), patchy alopecia areata scalp (n=8), and alopecia totalis/universalis scalp (n=8). The paper as a whole reports these results and caveats: Shared TCR sequences between patients were less evident than in mice, which may be partly attributable to HLA diversity in the patient population. Compared with normal scalp, lesional scalp had higher clonality and more expanded CD8+ clones, particularly in alopecia totalis/universalis, a pattern that suggests antigenic drive. Scalp TCR repertoire analysis is complicated because resident alphabeta T cells in normal human skin are also sequenced, whereas mouse skin is dominated by gammadelta T cells.

Lesional scalp punch biopsies and peripheral blood were collected from alopecia areata patients. PBMCs were isolated by density centrifugation and stained for CD3, CD4 and CD8, and CD4+ and CD8+ T cells were sorted on a FACSAria. This clone occurred a few times. This receptor's antigen is unknown. Nothing much larger sits one base from this clone, and base qualities are not available. Library preparation used the immunoSEQ multiplex PCR assay. RNA was extracted from all samples and reverse transcribed into cDNA as template for TCR sequencing. SuperScript III was used to make first-strand cDNA, primed with a 2:1 mix of oligo-dT and random hexamers. A synthetic immune receptor repertoire was used to gauge amplification bias, and whatever bias remained was removed computationally. The original methods were these. Raw reads were preprocessed to remove errors, and CDR3 was defined according to IMGT conventions as the region from the conserved cysteine to phenylalanine. Clonality was computed as 1 minus the Shannon entropy, with the entropy normalized by log2 of the number of productive unique TCRs. CD4 or CD8 identity of scalp clones was inferred by cross-referencing scalp TCRbeta sequences with sorted blood CD4 and CD8 repertoires. TCRdb took this table from immuneACCESS and kept in-frame rearrangements with V and J called. Such tables lack part of the clones; where checked against another copy, unresolved V genes explain under half of the gap, and the rest is unexplained. The V and J calls and clone size are taken from that table; D and trimming were inferred from the DNA. This sample has 130,000 to 150,000 clones in its table, and more than 45% of those were observed once. The top ten hold 6.5% to 7.5% of the sample.

There are 14 amino acids in the CDR3, from cysteine to phenylalanine inclusive. Only the CDR3 region is kept as DNA, spanning 42 bases read in frame from base 1. For CDR1 and CDR2, the germline V gene lists MDHEN and SYDVKM. Trimming leaves V shorter by 9 bases and J shorter by 3 bases, with the junction holding 7 bases beyond the gene matches. This receptor was taken from a human donor with alopecia areata. Here the chain combines TRBV28 and TRBJ2-1; 8 central nucleotides agree with TRBD2. What was sequenced was CD4+ T cells sorted from blood. The CDR3 corresponds to CASRLAGFYNEQFF. The DNA is as follows: TGTGCCAGTAGGCTAGCGGGCTTCTACAATGAGCAGTTCTTC.